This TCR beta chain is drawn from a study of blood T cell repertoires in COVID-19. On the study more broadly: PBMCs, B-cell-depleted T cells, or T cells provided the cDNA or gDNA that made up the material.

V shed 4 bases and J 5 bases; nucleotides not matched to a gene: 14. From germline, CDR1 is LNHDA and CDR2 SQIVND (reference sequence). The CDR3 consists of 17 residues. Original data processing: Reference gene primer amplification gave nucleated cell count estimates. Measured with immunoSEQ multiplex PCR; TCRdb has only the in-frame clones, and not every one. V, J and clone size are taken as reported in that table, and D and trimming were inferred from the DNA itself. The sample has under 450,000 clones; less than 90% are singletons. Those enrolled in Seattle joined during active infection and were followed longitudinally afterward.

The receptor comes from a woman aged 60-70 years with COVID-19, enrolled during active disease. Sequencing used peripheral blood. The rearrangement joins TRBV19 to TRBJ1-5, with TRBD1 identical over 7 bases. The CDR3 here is CASSRFRDSPRHQPQHF. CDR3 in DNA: TGTGCCAGTAGTAGATTCCGGGACAGCCCTCGCCATCAGCCCCAGCATTTT.